One TCR beta chain is described in this entry. Its recognized antigen is unknown. No much larger clonotype is one base removed from it; base qualities were not supplied. The data stem from a study of shared clonotypes between healthy human individuals (dated by TCRdb to the early 2020s). Regarding the study in general: The cohort comprised a couple of women and a few men aged 18 to 49 years. Different laboratories and diverse techniques were used to prepare libraries and sequence TCR repertoires, to increase sequencing depth and limit assay-specific biases. Between about 0.94 and 8.9 billion PBMCs per donor were obtained by leukapheresis. To estimate repertoire size and how much clonotype sharing occurs between individuals, the study deeply sequenced the blood TCR repertoires of five healthy adults. For each donor, three plates each were used for CD4 naive and CD4 memory, two plates were used for CD8 naive, and one plate was used for CD8 memory. Study-level results and caveats: Estimated clonotype richness was generally larger for naive than for memory subsets. Because the study included only a small number of donors, the genetic and exposure-history diversity represented was limited. Sharing across several donors was observed for around 4.8% of naive CD4, 3.5% of naive CD8, roughly 2.3% of memory CD4, and about 0.38% of memory CD8 clonotypes. Sampling was restricted to blood, and TCR repertoires in tissue are likely to differ from TCR repertoires in blood. Incomplete sequencing was indicated by rarefaction of sorted-subset datasets, despite the large sequencing depth. Pairwise subsampling led to the expectation that sequencing depth would affect the degree of clonotype sharing among donors. Higher generation probabilities were observed for clonotypes shared by all four sorted-subset donors than for non-shared clonotypes.

Using the deep immunoSEQ assay, TCR CDR3 regions were amplified from genomic DNA by multiplex PCR. Extracted genomic DNA from each cell subset was spread evenly across all wells of several immunoSEQ 96-well plates, with each plate serving as a replicate. Each replicate PCR for sorted subsets received about 220 ng genomic DNA, equal to around 32,000 T cell genomes. The purified libraries were quantified using a Qubit 3.0 fluorometer, sized with a Bioanalyzer 2100, and then quantified again using the KAPA Library Quantification kit. Every immunoSEQ 96-well plate was sequenced on a dedicated single-read 150-cycle Illumina NextSeq 550 flow cell. On the study's bioinformatics: Because the immunoSEQ output held only junctional sequences and lacked quality scores, the filtering could not match the filtering applied to full-length reads. To assign V/J genes and CDR3, sequences were annotated against IMGT germline references using PyIR, a Python wrapper for IgBLAST v1.9. Reads were filtered out if the reads had weak V/J assignments (E-value above 1e-6), no CDR3, stop codons, out-of-frame junctions, or ambiguous translated residues. V3J clonotypes were defined as sequences sharing the same inferred V gene, J gene, and CDR3 amino acid sequence. Percentage overlap between repertoires was calculated by dividing the number of shared unique clonotypes by the size of the smaller repertoire. RTK rarefaction, the Chao1 estimator, and Recon v2.1 estimates of unobserved clonotypes were used to assess repertoire richness. For all TCRbeta clonotypes obtained by the gDNA method from several donors, generation probabilities were computed with OLGA. Imported from immuneACCESS, the table was reduced by TCRdb to in-frame sequences with V and J called. These copies leave out some clones; in studies compared against another copy, an unresolved V gene accounts for under half, and the cause of the remainder is not known. Clonal size and the V and J genes are those of that table, whereas D and trimming came from the DNA. Here the sample has about 2.2 million clones; around 93% occur a single time. Of the sample, around 1.7% is held by the ten largest clones.

CD8 naive samples were CD45RO-negative cells positively selected for CCR7, giving a CD45RA+CCR7+ population that excluded TemRA cells. Healthy HIV-negative adults with no recently reported acute infections or vaccinations were included as donors. Only Caucasian adults living in Nashville, Tennessee, USA were represented among the donors. Blood was obtained by leukapheresis, after which PBMCs were separated by Ficoll-Histopaque density gradient centrifugation and cryopreserved in liquid nitrogen vapor phase. Purity and quantity of every magnetically sorted T cell population were checked by analytical flow cytometry. Genomic DNA was isolated from each sorted fraction and quantified by UV absorbance on a Nanodrop 2000c. There are 15 amino acids in the CDR3, from cysteine to phenylalanine inclusive. Only the CDR3 portion is preserved as DNA: 45 bases, with reading frame beginning at the first base. The junction shows trimming of 1 base on V and 1 base on J, plus 11 bases between the germline ends. The germline V gene supplies CDR1 MNHEY and CDR2 SVGAGI.

The chain is assembled from TRBV6-5 and TRBJ2-7; too little of a D gene remains to name it. Sequencing was done on a sample of naive CD8+ T cells from PBMCs. Read against the paper, the sample's cell subset or site label means: CD45RA+CCR7+. The sequence came from a man aged 18-30 years in good health. Some clones in this sample may be carry-over from other donors' samples. In nucleotide form, the sequence is TGTGCCAGCAGTTACTTGCCTCACAAATCCTACGAGCAGTACTTC. It codes for CASSYLPHKSYEQYF.